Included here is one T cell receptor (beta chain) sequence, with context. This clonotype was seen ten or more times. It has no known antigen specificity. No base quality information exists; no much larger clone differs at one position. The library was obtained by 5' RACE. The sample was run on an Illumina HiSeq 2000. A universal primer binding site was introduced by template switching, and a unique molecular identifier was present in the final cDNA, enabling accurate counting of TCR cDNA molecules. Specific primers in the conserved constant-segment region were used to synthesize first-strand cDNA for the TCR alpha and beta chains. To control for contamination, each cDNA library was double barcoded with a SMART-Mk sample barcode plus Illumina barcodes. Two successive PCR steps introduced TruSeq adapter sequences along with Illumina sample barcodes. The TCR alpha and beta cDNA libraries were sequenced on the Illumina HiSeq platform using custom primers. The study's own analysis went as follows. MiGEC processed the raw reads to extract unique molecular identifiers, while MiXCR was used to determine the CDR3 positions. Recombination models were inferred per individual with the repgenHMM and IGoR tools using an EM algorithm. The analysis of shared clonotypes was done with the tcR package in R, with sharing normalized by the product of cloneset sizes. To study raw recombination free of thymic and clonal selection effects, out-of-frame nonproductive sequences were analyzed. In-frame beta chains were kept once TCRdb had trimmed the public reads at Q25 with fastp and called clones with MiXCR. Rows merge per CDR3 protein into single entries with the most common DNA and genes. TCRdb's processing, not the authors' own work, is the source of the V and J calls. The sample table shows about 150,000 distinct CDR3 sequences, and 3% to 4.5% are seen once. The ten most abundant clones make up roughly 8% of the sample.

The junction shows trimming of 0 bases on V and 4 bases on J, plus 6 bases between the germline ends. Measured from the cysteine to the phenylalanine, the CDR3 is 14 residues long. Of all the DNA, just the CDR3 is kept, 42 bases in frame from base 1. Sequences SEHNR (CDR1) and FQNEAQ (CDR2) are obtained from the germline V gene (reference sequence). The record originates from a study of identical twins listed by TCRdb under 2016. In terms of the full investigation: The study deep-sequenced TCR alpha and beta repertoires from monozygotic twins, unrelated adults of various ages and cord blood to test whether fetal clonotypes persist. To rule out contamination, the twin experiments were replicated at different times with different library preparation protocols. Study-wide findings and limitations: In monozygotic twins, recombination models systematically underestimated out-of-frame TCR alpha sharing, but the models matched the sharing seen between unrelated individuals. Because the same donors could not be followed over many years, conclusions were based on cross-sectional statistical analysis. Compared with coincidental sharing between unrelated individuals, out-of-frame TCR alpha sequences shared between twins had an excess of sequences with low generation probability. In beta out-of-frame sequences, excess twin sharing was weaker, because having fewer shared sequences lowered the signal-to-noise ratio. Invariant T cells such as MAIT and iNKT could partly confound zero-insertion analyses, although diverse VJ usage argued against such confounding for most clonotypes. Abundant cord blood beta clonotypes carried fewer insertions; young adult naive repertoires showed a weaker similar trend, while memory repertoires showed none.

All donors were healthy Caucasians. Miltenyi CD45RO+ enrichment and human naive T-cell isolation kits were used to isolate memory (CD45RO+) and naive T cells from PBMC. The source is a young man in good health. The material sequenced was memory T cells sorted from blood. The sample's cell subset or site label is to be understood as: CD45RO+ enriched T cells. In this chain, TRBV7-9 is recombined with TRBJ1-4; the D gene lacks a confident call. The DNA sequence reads TGTGCCAGCAGCTTAGCAGCAAATAATGAAAAACTGTTTTTT. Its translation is CASSLAANNEKLFF.